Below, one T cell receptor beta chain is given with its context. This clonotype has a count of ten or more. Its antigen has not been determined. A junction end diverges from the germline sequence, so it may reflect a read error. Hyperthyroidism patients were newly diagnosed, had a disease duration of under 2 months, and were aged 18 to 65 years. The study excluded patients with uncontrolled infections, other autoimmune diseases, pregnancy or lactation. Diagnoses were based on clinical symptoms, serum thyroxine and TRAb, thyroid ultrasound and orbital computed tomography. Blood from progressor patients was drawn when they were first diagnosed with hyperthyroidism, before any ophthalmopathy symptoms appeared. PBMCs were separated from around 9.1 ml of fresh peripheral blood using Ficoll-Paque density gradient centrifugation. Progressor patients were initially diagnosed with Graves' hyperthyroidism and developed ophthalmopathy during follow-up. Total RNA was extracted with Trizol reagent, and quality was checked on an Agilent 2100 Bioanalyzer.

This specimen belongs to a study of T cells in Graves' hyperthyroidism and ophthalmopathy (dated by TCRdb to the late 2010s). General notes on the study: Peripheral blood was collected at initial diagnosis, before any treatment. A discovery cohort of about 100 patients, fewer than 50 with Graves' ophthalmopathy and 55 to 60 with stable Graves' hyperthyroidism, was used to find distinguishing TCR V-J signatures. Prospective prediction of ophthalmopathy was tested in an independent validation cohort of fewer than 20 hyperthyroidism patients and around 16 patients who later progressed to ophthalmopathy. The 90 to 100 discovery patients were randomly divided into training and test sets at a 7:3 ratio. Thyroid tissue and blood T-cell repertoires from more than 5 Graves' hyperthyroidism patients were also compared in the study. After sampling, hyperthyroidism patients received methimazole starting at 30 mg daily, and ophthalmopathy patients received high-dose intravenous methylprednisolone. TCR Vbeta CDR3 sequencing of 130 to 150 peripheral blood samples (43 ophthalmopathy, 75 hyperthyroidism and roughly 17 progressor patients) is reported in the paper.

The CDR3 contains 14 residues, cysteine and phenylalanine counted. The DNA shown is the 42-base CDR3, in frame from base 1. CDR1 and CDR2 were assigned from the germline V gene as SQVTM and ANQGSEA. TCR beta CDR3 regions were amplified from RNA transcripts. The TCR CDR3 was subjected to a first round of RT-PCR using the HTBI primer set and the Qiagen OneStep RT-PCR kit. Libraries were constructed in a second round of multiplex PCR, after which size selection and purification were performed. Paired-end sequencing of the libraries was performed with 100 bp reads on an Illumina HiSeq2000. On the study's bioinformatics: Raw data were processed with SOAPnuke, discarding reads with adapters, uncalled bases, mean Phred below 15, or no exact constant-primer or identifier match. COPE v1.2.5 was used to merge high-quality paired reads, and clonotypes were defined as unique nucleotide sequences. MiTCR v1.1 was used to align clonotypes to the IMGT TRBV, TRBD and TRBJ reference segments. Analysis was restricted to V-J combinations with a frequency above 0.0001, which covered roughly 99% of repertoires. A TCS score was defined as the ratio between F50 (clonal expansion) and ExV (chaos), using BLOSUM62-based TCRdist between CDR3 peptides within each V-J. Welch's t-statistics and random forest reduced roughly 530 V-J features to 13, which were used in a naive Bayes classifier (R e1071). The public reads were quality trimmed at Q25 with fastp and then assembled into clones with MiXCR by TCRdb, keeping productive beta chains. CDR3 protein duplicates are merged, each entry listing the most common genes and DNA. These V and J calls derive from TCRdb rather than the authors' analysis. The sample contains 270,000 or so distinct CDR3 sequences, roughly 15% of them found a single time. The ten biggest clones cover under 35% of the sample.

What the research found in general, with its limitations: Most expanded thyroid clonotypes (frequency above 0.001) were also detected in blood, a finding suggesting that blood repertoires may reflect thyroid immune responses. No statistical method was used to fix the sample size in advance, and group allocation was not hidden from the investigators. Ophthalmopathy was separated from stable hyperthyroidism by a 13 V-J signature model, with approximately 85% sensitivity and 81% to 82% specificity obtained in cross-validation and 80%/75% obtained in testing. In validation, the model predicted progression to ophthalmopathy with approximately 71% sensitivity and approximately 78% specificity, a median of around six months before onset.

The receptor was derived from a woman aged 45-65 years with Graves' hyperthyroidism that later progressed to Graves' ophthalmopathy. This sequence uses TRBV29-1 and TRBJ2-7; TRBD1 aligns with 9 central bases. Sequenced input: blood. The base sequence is TGCAGCGTTCAAGACCGGGACAGGGCGTACGAGCAGTACTTC. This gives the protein CSVQDRDRAYEQYF.